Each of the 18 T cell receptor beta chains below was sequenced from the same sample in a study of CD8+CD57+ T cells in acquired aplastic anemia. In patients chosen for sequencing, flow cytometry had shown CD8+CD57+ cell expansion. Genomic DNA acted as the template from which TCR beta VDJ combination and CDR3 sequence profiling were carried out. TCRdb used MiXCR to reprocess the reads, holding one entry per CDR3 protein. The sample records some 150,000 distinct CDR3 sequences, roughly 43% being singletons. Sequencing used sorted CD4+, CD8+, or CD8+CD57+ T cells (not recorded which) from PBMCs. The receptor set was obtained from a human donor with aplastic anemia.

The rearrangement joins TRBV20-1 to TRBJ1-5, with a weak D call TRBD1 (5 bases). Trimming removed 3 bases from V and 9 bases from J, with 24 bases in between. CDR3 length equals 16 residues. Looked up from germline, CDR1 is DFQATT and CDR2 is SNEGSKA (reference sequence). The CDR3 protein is CSAREHRGLAGGPQHF. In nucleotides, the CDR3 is TGCAGTGCTAGGGAGCATCGGGGACTAGCGGGGGGGCCCCAGCATTTT.

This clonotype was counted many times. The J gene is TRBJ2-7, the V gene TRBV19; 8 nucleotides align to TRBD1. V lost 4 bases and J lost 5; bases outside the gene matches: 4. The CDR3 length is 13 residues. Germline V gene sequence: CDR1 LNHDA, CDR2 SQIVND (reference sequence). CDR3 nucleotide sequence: TGTGCCAGTAGTAGCCAGGGGGCCCACGAGCAGTACTTC. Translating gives CASSSQGAHEQYF.

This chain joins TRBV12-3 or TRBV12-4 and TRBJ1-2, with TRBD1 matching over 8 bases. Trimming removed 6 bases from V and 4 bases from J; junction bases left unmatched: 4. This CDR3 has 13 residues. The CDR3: CASSLGQAYGYTF. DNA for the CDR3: TGTGCCAGCAGCCTGGGACAGGCCTATGGCTACACCTTC.

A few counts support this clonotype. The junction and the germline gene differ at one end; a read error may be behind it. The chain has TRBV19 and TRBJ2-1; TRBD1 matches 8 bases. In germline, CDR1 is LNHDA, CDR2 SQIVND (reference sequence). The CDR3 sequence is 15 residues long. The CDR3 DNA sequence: TGTGCCAGTAGGGGGACAGGCCCTCGTTACAATGGGCAGTTCTTC. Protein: CASRGTGPRYNGQFF.

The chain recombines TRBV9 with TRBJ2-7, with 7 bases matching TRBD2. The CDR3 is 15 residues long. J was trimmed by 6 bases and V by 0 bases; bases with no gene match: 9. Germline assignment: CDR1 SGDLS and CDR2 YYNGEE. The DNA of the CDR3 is TGTGCCAGCAGCGTAGACTTGGGGGAGGGGCGCGAGCAGTACTTC. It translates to CASSVDLGEGREQYF.

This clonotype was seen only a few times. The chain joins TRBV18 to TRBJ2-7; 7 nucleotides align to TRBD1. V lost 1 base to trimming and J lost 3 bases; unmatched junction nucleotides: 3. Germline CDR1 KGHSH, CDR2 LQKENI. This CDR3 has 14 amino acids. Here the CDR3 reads CASSPLPGGYEQYF. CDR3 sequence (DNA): TGTGCCAGCTCACCACTCCCAGGGGGCTACGAGCAGTACTTC.

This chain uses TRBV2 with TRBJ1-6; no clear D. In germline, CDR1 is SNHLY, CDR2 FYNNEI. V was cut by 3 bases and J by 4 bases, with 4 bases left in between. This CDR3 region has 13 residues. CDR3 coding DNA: TGTGCCAGCAGTGAGGGATATAATTCACCCCTCCACTTT. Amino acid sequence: CASSEGYNSPLHF.

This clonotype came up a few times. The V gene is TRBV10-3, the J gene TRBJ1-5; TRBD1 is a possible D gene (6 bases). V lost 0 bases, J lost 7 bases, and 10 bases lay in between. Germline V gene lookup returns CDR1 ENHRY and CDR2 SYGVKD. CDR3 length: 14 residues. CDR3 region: CAISESTGRQPQHF. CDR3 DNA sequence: TGTGCCATCAGTGAGTCTACAGGGAGACAGCCCCAGCATTTT.

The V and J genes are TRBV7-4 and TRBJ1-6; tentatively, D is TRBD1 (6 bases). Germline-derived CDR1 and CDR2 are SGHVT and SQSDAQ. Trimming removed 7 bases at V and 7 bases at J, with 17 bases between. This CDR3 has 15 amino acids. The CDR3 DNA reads TGTGCCAGCATCAACCGGGACAAGGTAAATTCACCCCTCCACTTT. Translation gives CASINRDKVNSPLHF. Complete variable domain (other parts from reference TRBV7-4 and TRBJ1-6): GAGVSQSPRYKVAKRGRDVALRCDSISGHVTLYWYRQTLGQGSEVLTYSQSDAQRDKSGRPSGRFSAERPERSVSTLKIQRTEQGDSAVYLCASINRDKVNSPLHFGNGTRLTVT.

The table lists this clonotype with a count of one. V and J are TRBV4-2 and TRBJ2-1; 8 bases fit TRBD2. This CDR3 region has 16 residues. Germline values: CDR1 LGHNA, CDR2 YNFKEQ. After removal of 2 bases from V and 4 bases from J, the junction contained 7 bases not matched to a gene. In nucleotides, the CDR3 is TGTGCCAGCAGCCAACACAGCGGGAGAAAGTACAATGAGCAGTTCTTC. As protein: CASSQHSGRKYNEQFF.

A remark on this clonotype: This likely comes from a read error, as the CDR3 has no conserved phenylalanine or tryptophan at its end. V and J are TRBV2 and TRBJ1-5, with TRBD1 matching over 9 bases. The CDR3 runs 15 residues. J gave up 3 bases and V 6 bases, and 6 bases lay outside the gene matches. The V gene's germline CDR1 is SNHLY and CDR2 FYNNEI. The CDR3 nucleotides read TGTGCCAGCAGGGGGGACAGGGTGAACAATCAGCCCCAGCATTCT. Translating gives CASRGDRVNNQPQHS.

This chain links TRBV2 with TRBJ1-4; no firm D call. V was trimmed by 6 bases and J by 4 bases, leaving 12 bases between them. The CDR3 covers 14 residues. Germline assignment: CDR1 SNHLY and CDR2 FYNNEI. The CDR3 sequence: CASSESRNNEKLFF. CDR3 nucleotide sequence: TGTGCCAGCAGCGAGTCCCGGAATAATGAAAAACTGTTTTTT.

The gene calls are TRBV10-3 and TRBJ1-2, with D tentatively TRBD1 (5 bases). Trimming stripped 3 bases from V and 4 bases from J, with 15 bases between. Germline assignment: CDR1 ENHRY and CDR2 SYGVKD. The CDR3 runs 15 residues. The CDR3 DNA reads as TGTGCCATCAGTGACTCTAGGGGATATGGCTATGGCTACACCTTC. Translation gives CAISDSRGYGYGYTF.

CDR3 sequence: CASSFNRGVETQYF. Here the CDR3 DNA reads TGTGCCAGCAGCTTTAATCGAGGGGTTGAGACCCAGTACTTC. V usage is TRBV7-8 and J usage is TRBJ2-5; D may be TRBD1 or TRBD2 (5 bases each). V was pared by 3 bases and J by 5 bases, with 13 bases between. Germline assignment: CDR1 SGHVS and CDR2 FQNEAQ. The CDR3 totals 14 residues. Combining the CDR3 with reference TRBV7-8 and TRBJ2-5 gives the whole variable domain GAGVSQSPRYKVAKRGQDVALRCDPISGHVSLFWYQQALGQGPEFLTYFQNEAQLDKSGLPSDRFFAERPEGSVSTLKIQRTQQEDSAVYLCASSFNRGVETQYFGPGTRLLVL.

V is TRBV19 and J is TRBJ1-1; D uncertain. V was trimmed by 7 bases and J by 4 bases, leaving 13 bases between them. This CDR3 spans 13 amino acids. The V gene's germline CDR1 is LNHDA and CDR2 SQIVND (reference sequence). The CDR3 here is CASITREGTEAFF. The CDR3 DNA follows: TGTGCCAGTATCACTCGGGAAGGCACTGAAGCTTTCTTT.

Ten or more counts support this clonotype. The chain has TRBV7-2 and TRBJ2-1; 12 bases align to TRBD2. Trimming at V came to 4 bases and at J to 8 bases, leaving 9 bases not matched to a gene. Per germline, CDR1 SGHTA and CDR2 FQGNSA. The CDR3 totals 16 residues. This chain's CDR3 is CASSYALAGGPDEQFF. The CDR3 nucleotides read TGTGCCAGCAGCTATGCGCTAGCGGGGGGGCCGGATGAGCAGTTCTTC.

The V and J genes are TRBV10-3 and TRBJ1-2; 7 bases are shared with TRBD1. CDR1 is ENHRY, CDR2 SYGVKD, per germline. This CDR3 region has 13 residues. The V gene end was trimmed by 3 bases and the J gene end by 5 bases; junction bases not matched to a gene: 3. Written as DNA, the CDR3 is TGTGCCATCAGTGACCAGGGGGTATATGGCTACACCTTC. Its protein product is CAISDQGVYGYTF.

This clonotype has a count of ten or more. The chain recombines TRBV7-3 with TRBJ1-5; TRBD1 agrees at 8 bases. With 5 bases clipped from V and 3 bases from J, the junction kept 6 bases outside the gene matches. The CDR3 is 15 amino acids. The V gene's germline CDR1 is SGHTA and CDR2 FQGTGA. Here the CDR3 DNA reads TGTGCCAGCAGCCAGACAGGGGCCCCCAATCAGCCCCAGCATTTT. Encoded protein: CASSQTGAPNQPQHF.